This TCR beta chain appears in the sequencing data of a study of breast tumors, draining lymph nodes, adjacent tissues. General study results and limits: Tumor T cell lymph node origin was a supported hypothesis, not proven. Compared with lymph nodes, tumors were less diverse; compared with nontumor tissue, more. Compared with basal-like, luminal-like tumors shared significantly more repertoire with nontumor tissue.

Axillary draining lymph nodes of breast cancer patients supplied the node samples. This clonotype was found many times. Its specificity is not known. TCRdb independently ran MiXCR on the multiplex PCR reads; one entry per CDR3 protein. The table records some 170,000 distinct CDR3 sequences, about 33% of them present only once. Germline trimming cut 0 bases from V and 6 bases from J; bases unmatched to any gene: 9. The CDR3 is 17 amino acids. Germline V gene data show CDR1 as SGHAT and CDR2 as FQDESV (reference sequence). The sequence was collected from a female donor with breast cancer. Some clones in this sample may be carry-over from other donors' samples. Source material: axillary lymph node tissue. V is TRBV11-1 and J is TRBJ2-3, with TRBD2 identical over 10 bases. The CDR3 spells CASSLARLAGAYDTQYF. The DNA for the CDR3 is TGTGCCAGCAGCTTAGCCAGGCTAGCGGGAGCTTACGATACGCAGTATTTT.